The TCR beta chain under discussion was sequenced for a study of blood T cell repertoires in COVID-19. Overall study: Sites in the United States, Italy and Spain provided acute and convalescent COVID-19 samples.

Cohorts were assigned according to the clinical history that participants reported. No more than 2 weeks before study entry, exposed participants had met a case of COVID-19. Germline CDR1 is MNHEY and CDR2 is SMNVEV (reference sequence). This CDR3 spans 13 amino acids. J was trimmed by 4 bases and V by 6 bases; bases with no gene match: 3. The authors' processing: Estimated nucleated cell counts came from reference gene primer amplification. Profiled with immunoSEQ multiplex PCR; TCRdb holds only in-frame clones, not every one. That table furnishes V, J and clone size, whereas the DNA furnished D and trimming. Of around 250,000 clones detected, about 85% appear once; the ten largest clones hold 5% to 8%.

The chain combines TRBV27 with TRBJ2-1, with 7 bases aligning to TRBD2. This sequence was found in a woman aged 45-59 years who had been exposed to COVID-19. Sequencing was carried out using PBMCs or T cells enriched from blood (not recorded which). The CDR3 DNA reads as TGTGCCAGCAGGGTTAGCGGGTACAATGAGCAGTTCTTC. Amino acids: CASRVSGYNEQFF.